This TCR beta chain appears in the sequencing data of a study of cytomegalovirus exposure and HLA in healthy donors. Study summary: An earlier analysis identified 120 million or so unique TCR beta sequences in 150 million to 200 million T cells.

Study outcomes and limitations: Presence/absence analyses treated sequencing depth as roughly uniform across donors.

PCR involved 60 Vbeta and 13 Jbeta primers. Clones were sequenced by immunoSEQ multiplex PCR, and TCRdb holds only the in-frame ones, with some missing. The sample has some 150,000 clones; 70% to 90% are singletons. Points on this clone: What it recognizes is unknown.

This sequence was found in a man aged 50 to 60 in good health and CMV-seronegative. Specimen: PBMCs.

CDR3 loop: CASSPGRGNEQFF. CDR3 in DNA: TGTGCCAGCAGCCCCGGGCGGGGCAATGAGCAGTTCTTC. This chain joins TRBV9 and TRBJ2-1, with a possible D match to TRBD2 (6 bases). CDR1 is SGDLS and CDR2 is YYNGEE in the germline V gene. The length of the CDR3 is 13 residues. Trimming cost V 4 bases and J 6 bases, with 11 bases left between them.